A selection of T cell receptor beta chains follows, all from one sample in a study of Graves' ophthalmopathy and Graves' hyperthyroidism. One entry per CDR3 protein, called by TCRdb with MiXCR from the multiplex PCR reads. The sample holds a few hundred thousand distinct CDR3 sequences, roughly 15% seen once. Sequenced input: peripheral blood. These TCRs come from an adult woman with stable Graves' hyperthyroidism. Each CDR3 is given with its conserved first and last residue. A D gene is named only where the DNA matches it firmly. Not every row has a clone size; where given, it reads once, few, many or a size class.

j_gene: TRBJ1-2; d_gene: TRBD1; abundance: many; v_gene: TRBV12-3/TRBV12-4; CDR3aa: CASSLVRDSVLGYTF; CDR3nt: TGTGCCAGCAGTTTAGTCCGGGACAGCGTTCTAGGCTACACCTTC
j_gene: TRBJ2-5; d_gene: .; abundance: .; v_gene: TRBV20-1; CDR3aa: CSARDPRLGQETQYF; CDR3nt: TGCAGTGCTAGAGATCCACGTCTGGGCCAAGAGACCCAGTACTTC
j_gene: TRBJ1-6; d_gene: .; abundance: many; v_gene: TRBV12-3/TRBV12-4; CDR3aa: CASSFTGAEPLHF; CDR3nt: TGTGCCAGCAGTTTCACTGGCGCTGAACCCCTCCACTTT
j_gene: TRBJ1-3; d_gene: TRBD1; abundance: many; v_gene: TRBV12-3/TRBV12-4; CDR3aa: CASRPRDRDTGNTIYF; CDR3nt: TGTGCCAGCAGACCAAGAGACAGGGATACTGGAAACACCATATATTTT
j_gene: TRBJ1-1; d_gene: TRBD1; abundance: many; v_gene: TRBV2; CDR3aa: CASGRQGSTEAFF; CDR3nt: TGTGCCAGCGGAAGACAGGGGAGCACTGAAGCTTTCTTT
j_gene: TRBJ2-2; d_gene: .; abundance: many; v_gene: TRBV27; CDR3aa: CASSLRDGTGELFF; CDR3nt: TGTGCCAGCAGTTTGCGGGATGGGACCGGGGAGCTGTTTTTT
j_gene: TRBJ1-2; d_gene: .; abundance: .; v_gene: TRBV6-5; CDR3aa: CASISPDRAPYGYTF; CDR3nt: TGTGCCAGCATTTCACCAGACAGAGCGCCCTATGGCTACACCTTC
j_gene: TRBJ2-7; d_gene: TRBD2; abundance: many; v_gene: TRBV27; CDR3aa: CASSPTSGAHPGYEQYF; CDR3nt: TGTGCCAGCAGTCCGACTAGCGGAGCTCACCCAGGCTACGAGCAGTACTTC
j_gene: TRBJ2-5; d_gene: TRBD2; abundance: few; v_gene: TRBV24-1; CDR3aa: CATSGALAGSETQYF; CDR3nt: TGTGCCACCAGTGGAGCACTAGCGGGATCAGAGACCCAGTACTTC
j_gene: TRBJ1-1; d_gene: .; abundance: .; v_gene: TRBV6-4; CDR3aa: CASSDPGDGINTEAFF; CDR3nt: TGTGCCAGCAGTGACCCGGGGGACGGTATTAACACTGAAGCTTTCTTT
j_gene: TRBJ1-5; d_gene: .; abundance: many; v_gene: TRBV19; CDR3aa: CASSAGGGPNQPQHF; CDR3nt: TGTGCCAGTAGTGCCGGGGGAGGGCCCAATCAGCCCCAGCATTTT
j_gene: TRBJ2-5; d_gene: TRBD1; abundance: many; v_gene: TRBV15; CDR3aa: CATSMDRHPRRETQYF; CDR3nt: TGTGCCACCAGCATGGACAGGCATCCGCGGCGAGAGACCCAGTACTTC
j_gene: TRBJ1-6; d_gene: TRBD1; abundance: many; v_gene: TRBV7-8; CDR3aa: CASSARGKYNSPLHF; CDR3nt: TGTGCCAGCAGCGCCAGGGGGAAGTATAATTCACCCCTCCACTTT
j_gene: TRBJ1-5; d_gene: .; abundance: many; v_gene: TRBV27; CDR3aa: CASSSFGRSNQPQHF; CDR3nt: TGTGCCAGCAGTTCTTTCGGCAGGAGCAATCAGCCCCAGCATTTT
j_gene: TRBJ1-1; d_gene: .; abundance: many; v_gene: TRBV20-1; CDR3aa: CSAPDGSNTEAFF; CDR3nt: TGCAGTGCCCCCGACGGTTCGAACACTGAAGCTTTCTTT
j_gene: TRBJ2-5; d_gene: TRBD2; abundance: many; v_gene: TRBV4-1; CDR3aa: CASSQVRLAGNQETQYF; CDR3nt: TGCGCCAGCAGCCAAGTTAGGCTAGCGGGCAACCAAGAGACCCAGTACTTC
j_gene: TRBJ1-2; d_gene: TRBD1; abundance: many; v_gene: TRBV28; CDR3aa: CASSLRTGARWGGYTF; CDR3nt: TGTGCCAGCAGTTTGCGGACAGGGGCCCGGTGGGGTGGCTACACCTTC
j_gene: TRBJ2-2; d_gene: .; abundance: many; v_gene: TRBV5-1; CDR3aa: CASSKRQKGTGELFF; CDR3nt: TGCGCCAGCAGCAAAAGACAGAAAGGGACCGGGGAGCTGTTTTTT
j_gene: TRBJ2-5; d_gene: .; abundance: many; v_gene: TRBV7-3; CDR3aa: CASSLGHPRAQETQYF; CDR3nt: TGTGCCAGCAGCTTAGGGCACCCCAGGGCACAAGAGACCCAGTACTTC
j_gene: TRBJ2-5; d_gene: .; abundance: many; v_gene: TRBV24-1; CDR3aa: CATSDYRDQGRETQYF; CDR3nt: TGTGCCACCAGTGATTACCGGGACCAGGGAAGGGAGACCCAGTACTTC
j_gene: TRBJ2-2; d_gene: .; abundance: .; v_gene: TRBV5-1; CDR3aa: CASSPARGLARDQNTGELFF; CDR3nt: TGCGCCAGCAGCCCTGCCCGGGGGCTAGCGAGAGACCAGAACACCGGGGAGCTGTTTTTT
j_gene: TRBJ2-7; d_gene: TRBD2; abundance: many; v_gene: TRBV9; CDR3aa: CASSVAASGSYEQYF; CDR3nt: TGTGCCAGCAGCGTAGCAGCTAGCGGGTCCTACGAGCAGTACTTC
j_gene: TRBJ1-6; d_gene: TRBD1; abundance: many; v_gene: TRBV6-5; CDR3aa: CASSYQDRVGSPLHF; CDR3nt: TGTGCCAGCAGTTACCAGGACAGGGTTGGATCACCCCTCCACTTT
j_gene: TRBJ2-5; d_gene: TRBD2; abundance: many; v_gene: TRBV12-3/TRBV12-4; CDR3aa: CASSWTSGRSETQYF; CDR3nt: TGTGCCAGCAGTTGGACTAGCGGGAGGTCAGAGACCCAGTACTTC
j_gene: TRBJ2-5; d_gene: .; abundance: few; v_gene: TRBV7-9; CDR3aa: CASSSPRGKETQYF; CDR3nt: TGTGCCAGCAGCAGTCCCCGGGGCAAAGAGACCCAGTACTTC
j_gene: TRBJ2-7; d_gene: .; abundance: many; v_gene: TRBV27; CDR3aa: CASSPRPGRLGEQYF; CDR3nt: TGTGCCAGCAGTCCCCGCCCAGGGCGGTTGGGGGAGCAGTACTTC
j_gene: TRBJ1-6; d_gene: TRBD1; abundance: once; v_gene: TRBV5-1; CDR3aa: CASSPVGQLRNSPLHF; CDR3nt: TGCGCCAGCAGCCCGGTGGGACAGTTGAGGAATTCACCCCTCCACTTT
j_gene: TRBJ1-1; d_gene: .; abundance: .; v_gene: TRBV12-3/TRBV12-4; CDR3aa: CASSVSRSNTEAFF; CDR3nt: TGTGCCAGCAGTGTGAGCAGATCGAACACTGAAGCTTTCTTT
j_gene: TRBJ1-1; d_gene: .; abundance: many; v_gene: TRBV7-2; CDR3aa: CASSLARLNTEAFF; CDR3nt: TGTGCCAGCAGCTTAGCCAGATTGAACACTGAAGCTTTCTTT
j_gene: TRBJ1-6; d_gene: .; abundance: .; v_gene: TRBV5-1; CDR3aa: CASSSGRGSSYNSPLHF; CDR3nt: TGCGCCAGCAGCTCCGGCCGTGGGAGCTCCTATAATTCACCCCTCCACTTT
j_gene: TRBJ2-2; d_gene: .; abundance: many; v_gene: TRBV6-2/TRBV6-3; CDR3aa: CASSYLRDSGELFF; CDR3nt: TGTGCCAGCAGTTATCTTCGGGATTCCGGGGAGCTGTTTTTT
j_gene: TRBJ2-5; d_gene: TRBD1; abundance: many; v_gene: TRBV12-3/TRBV12-4; CDR3aa: CASSFGRGKETQYF; CDR3nt: TGTGCCAGCAGTTTTGGCAGGGGGAAAGAGACCCAGTACTTC
j_gene: TRBJ1-1; d_gene: TRBD1; abundance: many; v_gene: TRBV28; CDR3aa: CASSSIIPKSGTGLGYTEAFF; CDR3nt: TGTGCCAGCAGTTCCATTATCCCAAAGTCCGGGACAGGCTTGGGGTACACTGAAGCTTTCTTT
j_gene: TRBJ2-7; d_gene: .; abundance: .; v_gene: TRBV7-8; CDR3aa: CASSLARWGIGDYEQYF; CDR3nt: TGTGCCAGCAGCTTAGCGCGGTGGGGTATAGGAGACTACGAGCAGTACTTC
j_gene: TRBJ2-7; d_gene: .; abundance: many; v_gene: TRBV6-1; CDR3aa: CASRSGHPYEQYF; CDR3nt: TGTGCCAGCAGATCGGGACACCCTTACGAGCAGTACTTC
j_gene: TRBJ2-7; d_gene: TRBD1; abundance: many; v_gene: TRBV6-2/TRBV6-3; CDR3aa: CASSHKTGVYEQYF; CDR3nt: TGTGCCAGCAGTCATAAGACAGGGGTCTACGAGCAGTACTTC
j_gene: TRBJ2-2; d_gene: TRBD1; abundance: many; v_gene: TRBV4-1; CDR3aa: CASLKEPGGNTGELFF; CDR3nt: TGCGCCAGCCTCAAGGAGCCAGGGGGCAACACCGGGGAGCTGTTTTTT
j_gene: TRBJ1-1; d_gene: .; abundance: many; v_gene: TRBV6-2/TRBV6-3; CDR3aa: CASSRRFTEAFF; CDR3nt: TGTGCCAGCAGCCGACGGTTTACTGAAGCTTTCTTT
j_gene: TRBJ2-7; d_gene: .; abundance: many; v_gene: TRBV11-2; CDR3aa: CASSLVVGHNYEQYF; CDR3nt: TGTGCCAGCAGCTTAGTTGTCGGACACAACTACGAGCAGTACTTC
j_gene: TRBJ1-5; d_gene: .; abundance: many; v_gene: TRBV6-1; CDR3aa: CASNEGHVNQPQHF; CDR3nt: TGTGCCAGCAACGAAGGGCACGTCAATCAGCCCCAGCATTTT
j_gene: TRBJ1-1; d_gene: .; abundance: many; v_gene: TRBV6-1; CDR3aa: CASSPGRLTREAFF; CDR3nt: TGTGCCAGCAGTCCGGGACGTTTGACACGAGAAGCTTTCTTT
j_gene: TRBJ1-3; d_gene: .; abundance: many; v_gene: TRBV9; CDR3aa: CASSTRPENSGNTIYF; CDR3nt: TGTGCCAGCAGCACTCGCCCTGAGAACTCTGGAAACACCATATATTTT
j_gene: TRBJ1-1; d_gene: .; abundance: many; v_gene: TRBV4-1; CDR3aa: CASSHRTGNTEAFF; CDR3nt: TGCGCCAGCAGCCACCGGACGGGGAACACTGAAGCTTTCTTT
j_gene: TRBJ2-7; d_gene: TRBD1; abundance: .; v_gene: TRBV14; CDR3aa: CASSQETGTAYEQYF; CDR3nt: TGTGCCAGCAGCCAAGAGACCGGGACAGCCTACGAGCAGTACTTC